This record covers a single T cell receptor beta chain. The antigen is undetermined. The ends were cut back, 2 bases at V and 2 bases at J, with 12 bases in the middle. Germline V gene sequence: CDR1 LGHNA, CDR2 YSLEER. The CDR3 length is 16 residues. This record belongs to a study of OX40 agonist ivuxolimab in advanced cancers. Overall study results and limits: No antigen was identified for the clonally expanded peripheral T cells.

Measured with immunoSEQ multiplex PCR; TCRdb has only the in-frame clones, and not every one. Of about 35,000 clones in the sample, about 84% were seen once. The chain combines TRBV4-3 with TRBJ2-2; D is possibly TRBD1 or TRBD2 (5 bases each). The sequencing used CD4+ or CD8+ T cells sorted from blood, collected in a trial of the OX40 agonist ivuxolimab. This receptor was taken from an adult with an advanced solid tumor such as melanoma, head and neck, liver or kidney cancer. Here the CDR3 DNA reads TGCGCCAGCAGCCAATCCAGTGGGACCAACACCGGGGAGCTGTTTTTT. Its protein product is CASSQSSGTNTGELFF.